The following is a T cell receptor beta chain sequence with its context. Its antigen is not yet known. Per-base qualities were not stored, and no clone one base away is much larger. The data were obtained in a study of control samples from healthy donors and cancer patients (dated by TCRdb to 2020 to 2022). Receptors were amplified or captured by the immunoSEQ multiplex PCR assay. Drawn from immuneACCESS, this table holds only the in-frame rearrangements with V and J called that TCRdb kept. Clones are partly lost; checked studies trace under half to an unresolved V gene and leave the rest unexplained. The sample data list roughly 160,000 clones, and approximately 96% of these were observed just once. In total, the top ten clones hold 0.95% to 1.1% of the sample. CDR1 and CDR2 are drawn from the germline V gene (reference sequence): SGHNT, YYREEE. V sheds 3 bases and J sheds 4 bases, leaving 19 bases between their ends. Spanning cysteine to phenylalanine, the CDR3 consists of 16 amino acids. Solely the CDR3 DNA is kept, with 48 bases framed from the first base.

The sequencing input was blood. This TCR was recovered from a woman aged 25 to 39 in good health. Rearrangement joined TRBV5-4 to TRBJ2-5; TRBD1 could be the D gene, as 8 bases match. CDR3 region: CASSSPRTGRAETQYF. The DNA sequence is TGTGCCAGCAGCTCGCCTCGGACAGGGAGGGCAGAGACCCAGTACTTC. The CDR3 plus the reference TRBV5-4 and TRBJ2-5 genes for the other parts give the full variable domain: ETGVTQSPTHLIKTRGQQVTLRCSSQSGHNTVSWYQQALGQGPQFIFQYYREEENGRGNFPPRFSGLQFPNYSSELNVNALELDDSALYLCASSSPRTGRAETQYFGPGTRLLVL.